This T cell receptor (beta chain) comes out of a study of blood T cell repertoires in COVID-19 (dated by TCRdb to 2018 to 2021). About the investigation overall: The collaborator samples originated in the United States, Italy and Spain and spanned the acute and convalescent phases of COVID-19. The prospective study material was composed of cDNA or gDNA derived from T cells, B-cell-depleted T cells, or PBMCs. Subjects who had been exposed to COVID-19, were actively infected with it, or had recovered from it provided the deeply sampled blood TCRbeta repertoires that made up the dataset. The repertoires were made available in a free public database intended to serve as a resource for research on the immune response to SARS-CoV-2. The samples were drawn from two sources: the first 160 participants of the ongoing ImmuneRACE study, and approximately 1,300 subjects contributed by 6 global collaborators. Nearly every sample came with metadata listing a de-identified subject ID, COVID-19 status, age in years and sex. Where available, HLA class I and class II types were obtained from metadata supplied by the sample provider rather than from assay-based typing. Results the study describes overall, beyond this receptor: Clinical and demographic metadata were provided uncurated, with the amount varying by source and participant.

TCRbeta CDR3 regions were amplified from genomic DNA using the immunoSEQ Assay, a bias-controlled multiplex PCR. The authors' analysis ran thus. Nucleated cell counts per sample were estimated from amplification of reference gene primers within the assay. Sequence reads were collapsed and filtered to measure the absolute abundance of every unique TCRbeta CDR3 rearrangement. For each sample, productive Simpson clonality was calculated as the square root of Simpson's diversity index across productive rearrangements. TCRdb limited this immuneACCESS table to in-frame rearrangements with V and J called. A share of clones is missing; checked studies link under half to unresolved V genes, and the rest is unexplained. V and J calls and clone size are those listed in that table; D and trimming were worked out from the DNA. This sample gives about 250,000 clones in total; about 80% of them show up just once. About a sixth of the sample rests with the top ten.

One collaborating source in Seattle enrolled patients while the patients were actively infected and followed the patients over time throughout the course of disease. Collaborating institutions collected whole blood in K2EDTA tubes following their own protocols. Collaborator samples were shipped for TCRbeta analysis as frozen whole blood, isolated PBMCs, or DNA extracted from either sample type. Details on this clone: What this receptor recognizes is not known. Base qualities are not provided; no much larger clone lies one nucleotide away.

Spanning cysteine to phenylalanine, the CDR3 consists of 17 amino acids. CDR3 DNA only is kept here, 51 bases in frame from base 1. V trim: 2 bases; J trim: 7 bases; unmatched bases: 12. The germline V gene gives CDR1 as SGHVT and CDR2 as SQSDAQ. The chain is made from TRBV7-4 and TRBJ2-1; 9 middle bases align to TRBD2. The TCR originated in a person aged 70 to 85 with COVID-19, enrolled during active disease. The source material was peripheral blood. The DNA sequence reads TGTGCCAGCAGCTTAAAAGGGTGGGGGACTAGCAATAATGAGCAGTTCTTC. Its protein reads: CASSLKGWGTSNNEQFF. With the rest looked up from the reference TRBV7-4 and TRBJ2-1 genes rather than sequenced, the full variable domain is GAGVSQSPRYKVAKRGRDVALRCDSISGHVTLYWYRQTLGQGSEVLTYSQSDAQRDKSGRPSGRFSAERPERSVSTLKIQRTEQGDSAVYLCASSLKGWGTSNNEQFFGPGTRLTVL.